The 16 T cell receptor beta chains listed next were all sequenced from one sample in a study of T cells in Graves' hyperthyroidism and ophthalmopathy. It was RNA transcripts that yielded the amplified TCR beta CDR3 regions. The HTBI primer set was used in a first-round RT-PCR of the TCR CDR3. One entry per CDR3 protein, called by TCRdb with MiXCR from the multiplex PCR reads. The repertoire holds around 660,000 distinct CDR3 sequences, with just under 45% as singletons. The sequenced sample was peripheral blood or thyroid tissue (not recorded which). The receptor set was obtained from an adult man with Graves' disease, either hyperthyroidism or ophthalmopathy (not recorded which).

Comments on this clonotype: This could be a read error, since a much larger clone is one nucleotide away. The chain employs TRBV5-1 and TRBJ1-2; no clear D gene. The CDR3 length is 13 residues. V was cut by 3 bases and J by 6 bases, with 12 bases left in between. Germline assignment: CDR1 SGHRS and CDR2 YFSETQ. The CDR3 is CASSSGLRDGYTF. For the CDR3, the DNA is TGCGCCAGCAGCTCTGGGTTAAGGGATGGCTACACCTTC.

As concerns this clonotype: The CDR3 end shows no conserved phenylalanine or tryptophan, and so a read error is likely. The limits of the CDR3 on the DNA are not certain, so only TCRdb's listed CDR3 is given. This sequence joins TRBV5-1 and TRBJ2-7; TRBD1, the table's D call, lacks a check against the DNA. The CDR3 totals 9 residues, both ends included. Germline-derived CDR1 and CDR2 are SGHRS and YFSETQ. The chain's CDR3 is CASSRTGDT.

This clonotype was seen repeatedly, ten times or more. The chain combines TRBV29-1 with TRBJ1-2, with 7 bases fitting TRBD1. This CDR3 is 14 amino acids long. J gave up 3 bases and V 6 bases, and 10 bases lay outside the gene matches. Germline V lookup: CDR1 SQVTM, CDR2 ANQGSEA. The CDR3 DNA reads as TGCAGCGTAGGCACAGGGGTCCTGCACTATGGCTACACCTTC. This translates into CSVGTGVLHYGYTF.

This clonotype was recorded many times. V usage is TRBV25-1 and J usage is TRBJ1-5; 7 bases map to TRBD1. The ends lost 4 bases at V and 4 bases at J; junction bases unmatched: 7. The CDR3 consists of 15 residues. Germline-derived CDR1 and CDR2 are MGHDK and SYGVNS. CDR3 amino acids: CASSGGTELNQPQHF. CDR3 DNA: TGTGCCAGCAGTGGAGGGACAGAACTTAATCAGCCCCAGCATTTT.

V usage is TRBV6-5 and J usage is TRBJ1-5, with D maybe TRBD1 (5 bases). The germline V gene encodes CDR1 MNHEY and CDR2 SVGAGI. Trimming took off 2 bases at V and 9 bases at J, with 17 bases between the two ends. The CDR3 runs to 15 residues. This chain's CDR3 is CASSYRGPRWGPQHF. Here the CDR3 DNA reads TGTGCCAGCAGTTACCGGGGACCGCGCTGGGGGCCCCAGCATTTT.

The genes are TRBV5-1 and TRBJ1-1; 7 bases match TRBD1. CDR3 length equals 13 residues. Trimming took 5 bases from V and 4 from J; bases not matched to a gene: 5. Germline V gives CDR1 SGHRS, CDR2 YFSETQ. The CDR3 coding sequence is TGCGCCAGCAGTGGGGACAGCTCCACTGAAGCTTTCTTT. Protein product: CASSGDSSTEAFF.

Note on this clonotype: A much bigger clone sits one base away, suggesting this may be a read error. V gene TRBV29-1 combines with J gene TRBJ1-2; D is unclear. V gave up 3 bases and J gave up 4 bases, with 9 bases separating them. CDR1 SQVTM and CDR2 ANQGSEA come from the germline V gene. The CDR3 is made up of 12 amino acids. This CDR3 reads CSVEGRPYGYTF. The CDR3 DNA is TGCAGCGTTGAGGGCAGGCCCTATGGCTACACCTTC.

The chain has TRBV5-1 and TRBJ1-2, with D perhaps matching TRBD1 (6 bases). The CDR3 spans 13 residues. Germline CDR1 and CDR2: SGHRS and YFSETQ. V lost 0 bases and J lost 7, with 10 bases in between. CDR3 in amino acids: CASSLGGGCGYTF. The CDR3 DNA is TGCGCCAGCAGCTTGGGCGGGGGCTGTGGCTACACCTTC.

This clonotype occurred once. The CDR3 DNA reads as TGTGCCAGCAGCTTGACAGGGGGCAAAAATTCACCCCTCCACTTT. Residues: CASSLTGGKNSPLHF. This chain uses TRBV5-4 with TRBJ1-6, with 9 bases lining up with TRBD1. The ends lost 1 base at V and 7 bases at J; junction bases unmatched: 3. The V gene's germline CDR1 is SGHNT and CDR2 YYREEE (reference sequence). The length of the CDR3 is 15 residues.

The CDR3 region is CAWSDRQNQPQHF. The CDR3 DNA reads as TGTGCCTGGTCCGACAGGCAGAATCAGCCCCAGCATTTT. The rearrangement uses TRBV19 and TRBJ1-5; weak D call: TRBD1 (6 bases). In germline, CDR1 is LNHDA, CDR2 SQIVND (reference sequence). The V and J ends lost 11 bases and 4 bases respectively, with 15 bases between them. CDR3 length equals 13 residues.

This clonotype was detected a few times. The chain recombines TRBV9 with TRBJ2-5; the match to TRBD2 covers 15 bases. CDR1 SGDLS and CDR2 YYNGEE come from the germline V gene. The CDR3 spans 19 residues. V lost 4 bases to trimming and J lost 1 base; unmatched junction nucleotides: 11. CDR3 nucleotides: TGTGCCAGCAGCCCTGCCCCGGGACTAGCGGGAGGCCTCCAAGAGACCCAGTACTTC. Translated: CASSPAPGLAGGLQETQYF.

Ten or more counts support this clonotype. The V call is TRBV7-8, the J call TRBJ2-2; unclear D gene. The CDR3 is 13 amino acids. Trimming removed 1 base at V and 5 bases at J, with 5 bases between. CDR1 is SGHVS and CDR2 is FQNEAQ in the germline V gene. Here the CDR3 DNA reads TGTGCCAGCAGCTTAGACTATACCGGGGAGCTGTTTTTT. Its translation is CASSLDYTGELFF.

Comment on this clonotype: A much more abundant neighbour one base away suggests this may be a read error. The rearrangement links TRBV7-9 to TRBJ2-7; no clear D. This CDR3 has 14 amino acids. CDR1 is SEHNR, CDR2 FQNEAQ, per germline (reference sequence). V lost 5 bases and J lost 1, with 12 bases in between. DNA of the CDR3: TGTGCCAGCAGCGCAAGACACCGATCCTACGAGCAGTACTTC. This codes for CASSARHRSYEQYF.

This clonotype showed up just a few times. The chain has TRBV12-3 or TRBV12-4 and TRBJ1-6; D is uncertain. The ends were cut back, 6 bases at V and 5 bases at J, with 11 bases in the middle. The CDR3 is 14 residues long. In nucleotides, the CDR3 is TGTGCCAGCAGGCTGTGGCTGGATAATTCACCCCTCCACTTT. It is translated as CASRLWLDNSPLHF.

This clonotype was seen many times. V is TRBV15 and J is TRBJ2-5; D may be TRBD1 or TRBD2 (5 bases each). Trimming took 1 base from V and 4 from J, leaving 16 bases between them. From germline, CDR1 is LNHNV and CDR2 YYDKDF (reference sequence). This CDR3 has 16 amino acids. The CDR3 is CATSRAHVGAGETQYF. CDR3 sequence (DNA): TGTGCCACCAGCAGAGCGCATGTTGGGGCGGGAGAGACCCAGTACTTC.

The rearrangement uses TRBV7-2 and TRBJ1-2; TRBD1 aligns across 10 bases. The CDR3 covers 13 residues. V dropped 6 bases and J dropped 6; count of bases not matched to a gene: 4. CDR1 and CDR2 (germline): SGHTA, FQGNSA. CDR3 bases: TGTGCCAGCAGTCTGACAGGGGGCCATGGCTACACCTTC. This gives the protein CASSLTGGHGYTF. The full variable domain, rest sourced from reference TRBV7-2 and TRBJ1-2, is GAGVSQSPSNKVTEKGKDVELRCDPISGHTALYWYRQSLGQGLEFLIYFQGNSAPDKSGLPSDRFSAERTGGSVSTLTIQRTQQEDSAVYLCASSLTGGHGYTFGSGTRLTVV.